What follows are 2 T cell receptor beta chains derived from one specimen sequenced in a study of control samples from healthy donors and cancer patients. Sequenced by immunoSEQ multiplex PCR; TCRdb stores in-frame clones only, minus some. Among approximately 110,000 clones listed, around four fifths were seen once. The material sequenced was blood. These receptors came from a woman in her forties or fifties in good health.

V and J are TRBV5-4 and TRBJ1-5; D uncertain. The CDR3 runs to 15 residues. Germline CDR1 and CDR2: SGHNT and YYREEE (reference sequence). The V end was cut by 5 bases, the J end by 3 bases, with 15 bases between. CDR3 coding DNA: TGTGCCAGCAGGGGATATCGTAGTCCCAATCAGCCCCAGCATTTT. It is translated as CASRGYRSPNQPQHF.

The gene calls are TRBV27 and TRBJ2-7; D perhaps matches TRBD1 (5 bases). Per the germline V gene, CDR1 is MNHEY and CDR2 is SMNVEV (reference sequence). The CDR3 runs 15 residues. Trimming took 5 bases from V and 3 from J, leaving 17 bases between them. This chain's CDR3 is CASSPLLRQGYEQYF. The CDR3 nucleotides read TGTGCCAGCAGTCCCCTGCTCAGGCAGGGCTACGAGCAGTACTTC.